The clone carrying this T cell receptor (beta chain) has more than one count but fewer than ten. Its antigen is unknown. Regions amplified from RNA transcripts were the TCR beta CDR3 regions. Carried out on the TCR CDR3, a first-round RT-PCR used the HTBI primer set. MiXCR, applied by TCRdb to the multiplex PCR reads, yields one record per CDR3 protein. The table records hundreds of thousands of distinct CDR3 sequences, approximately 14% of them present only once. The sample originates from a study of T cells in Graves' hyperthyroidism and ophthalmopathy. Broader study findings: Most thyroid clonotypes expanded above 0.001 were also detected in blood.

Uncontrolled infection, other autoimmune disease, pregnancy or lactation led to exclusion. Per the germline V gene, CDR1 is SGHTA and CDR2 is FQGNSA. The V and J ends lost 1 base and 9 bases respectively, with 12 bases between them. This CDR3 contains 13 residues. This TCR came from a woman aged 40-49 years with Graves' ophthalmopathy. The chain has TRBV7-2 and TRBJ1-2, with D uncertain. The sequenced sample consisted of blood. DNA for the CDR3: TGTGCCAGCAGCTTAGGACAACATCAGAGCTACACCTTC. Protein: CASSLGQHQSYTF.